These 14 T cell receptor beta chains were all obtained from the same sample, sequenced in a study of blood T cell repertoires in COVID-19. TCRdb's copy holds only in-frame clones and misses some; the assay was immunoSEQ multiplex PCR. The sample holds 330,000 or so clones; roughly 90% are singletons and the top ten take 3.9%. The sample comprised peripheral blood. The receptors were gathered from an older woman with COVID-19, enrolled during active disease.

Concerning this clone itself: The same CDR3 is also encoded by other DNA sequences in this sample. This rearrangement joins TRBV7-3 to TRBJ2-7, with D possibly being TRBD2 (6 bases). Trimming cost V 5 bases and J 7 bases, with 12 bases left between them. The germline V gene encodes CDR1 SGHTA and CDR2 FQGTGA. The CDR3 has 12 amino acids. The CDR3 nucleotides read TGTGCCAGCAGCCTGGGGGGTAGTGAGCAGTACTTC. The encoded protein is CASSLGGSEQYF.

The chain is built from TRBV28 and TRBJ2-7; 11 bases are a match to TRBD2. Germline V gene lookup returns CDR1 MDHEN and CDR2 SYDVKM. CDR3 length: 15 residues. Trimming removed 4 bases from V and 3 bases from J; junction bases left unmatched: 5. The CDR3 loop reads CASSSTSGGLYEQYF. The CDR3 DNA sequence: TGTGCCAGCAGTTCAACTAGCGGGGGCCTCTACGAGCAGTACTTC. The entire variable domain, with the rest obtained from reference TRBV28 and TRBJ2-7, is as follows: DVKVTQSSRYLVKRTGEKVFLECVQDMDHENMFWYRQDPGLGLRLIYFSYDVKMKEKGDIPEGYSVSREKKERFSLILESASTNQTSMYLCASSSTSGGLYEQYFGPGTRLTVT.

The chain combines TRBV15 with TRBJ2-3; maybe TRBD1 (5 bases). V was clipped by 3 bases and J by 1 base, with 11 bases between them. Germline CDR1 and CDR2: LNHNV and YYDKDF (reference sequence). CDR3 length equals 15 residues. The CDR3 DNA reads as TGTGCCACCAGCAGGGCGGACATCCGCACAGATACGCAGTATTTT. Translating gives CATSRADIRTDTQYF.

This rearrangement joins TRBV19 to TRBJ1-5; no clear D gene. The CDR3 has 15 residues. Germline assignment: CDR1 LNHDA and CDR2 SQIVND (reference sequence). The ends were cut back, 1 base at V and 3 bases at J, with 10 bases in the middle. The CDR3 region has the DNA TGTGCCAGTAGTATAGGGTTTCGGGTCAATCAGCCCCAGCATTTT. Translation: CASSIGFRVNQPQHF.

CDR3 region: CASRGQGAMNTEAFF. The CDR3 nucleotides read TGTGCCAGCAGGGGACAGGGAGCAATGAACACTGAAGCTTTCTTT. The J gene is TRBJ1-1, the V gene TRBV28, with 9 bases fitting TRBD1. The CDR3 is 15 amino acids. CDR1 and CDR2 from the germline V gene are MDHEN and SYDVKM. J was trimmed by 0 bases and V by 6 bases; bases with no gene match: 5.

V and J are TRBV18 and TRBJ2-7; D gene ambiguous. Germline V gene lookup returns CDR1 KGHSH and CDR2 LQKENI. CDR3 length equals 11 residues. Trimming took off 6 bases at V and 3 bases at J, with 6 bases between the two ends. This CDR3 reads CASSQNYEQYF. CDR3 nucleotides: TGTGCCAGCTCCCAGAACTACGAGCAGTACTTC. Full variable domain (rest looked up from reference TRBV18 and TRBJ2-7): NAGVMQNPRHLVRRRGQEARLRCSPMKGHSHVYWYRQLPEEGLKFMVYLQKENIIDESGMPKERFSAEFPKEGPSILRIQQVVRGDSAAYFCASSQNYEQYFGPGTRLTVT.

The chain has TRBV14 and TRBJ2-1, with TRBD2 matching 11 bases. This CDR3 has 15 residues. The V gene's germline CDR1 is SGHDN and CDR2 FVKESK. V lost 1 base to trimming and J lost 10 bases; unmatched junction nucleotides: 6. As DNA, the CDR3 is TGTGCCAGCAGCCAAGTTAGCGGGGGGGCCGGAGAGCAGTTCTTC. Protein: CASSQVSGGAGEQFF.

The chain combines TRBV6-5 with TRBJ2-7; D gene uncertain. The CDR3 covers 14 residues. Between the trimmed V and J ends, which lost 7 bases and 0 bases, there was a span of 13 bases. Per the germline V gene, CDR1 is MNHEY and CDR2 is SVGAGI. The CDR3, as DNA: TGTGCCAGCAAGACGACACTCAGCTCCTACGAGCAGTACTTC. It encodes CASKTTLSSYEQYF.

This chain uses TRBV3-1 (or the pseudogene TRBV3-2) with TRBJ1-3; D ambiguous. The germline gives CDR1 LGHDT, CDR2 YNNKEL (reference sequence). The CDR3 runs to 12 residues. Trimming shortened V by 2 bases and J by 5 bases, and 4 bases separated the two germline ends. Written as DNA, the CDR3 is TGTGCCAGCAGCCAACAGAGAAACACCATATATTTT. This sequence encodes CASSQQRNTIYF.

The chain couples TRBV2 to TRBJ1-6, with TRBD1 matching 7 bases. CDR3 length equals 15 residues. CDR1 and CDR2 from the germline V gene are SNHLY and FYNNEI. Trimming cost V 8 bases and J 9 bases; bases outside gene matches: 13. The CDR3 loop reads CASRPGQLFGSPLHF. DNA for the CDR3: TGTGCCAGCCGCCCGGGACAGTTGTTTGGTTCACCCCTCCACTTT.

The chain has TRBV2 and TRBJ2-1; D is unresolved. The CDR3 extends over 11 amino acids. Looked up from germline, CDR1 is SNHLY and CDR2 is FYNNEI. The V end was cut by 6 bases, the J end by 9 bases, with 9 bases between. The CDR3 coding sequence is TGTGCCAGCAGCTTAGTTTCTGAGCAGTTCTTC. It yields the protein CASSLVSEQFF. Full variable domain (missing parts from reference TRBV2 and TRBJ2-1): EPEVTQTPSHQVTQMGQEVILRCVPISNHLYFYWYRQILGQKVEFLVSFYNNEISEKSEIFDDQFSVERPDGSNFTLKIRSTKLEDSAMYFCASSLVSEQFFGPGTRLTVL.

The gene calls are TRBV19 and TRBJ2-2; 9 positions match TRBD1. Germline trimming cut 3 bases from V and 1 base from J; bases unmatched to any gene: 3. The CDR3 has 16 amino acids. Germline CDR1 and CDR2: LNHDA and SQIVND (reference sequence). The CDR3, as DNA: TGTGCCAGTAGTATCCAGGACAGGGGGAACACCGGGGAGCTGTTTTTT. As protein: CASSIQDRGNTGELFF.

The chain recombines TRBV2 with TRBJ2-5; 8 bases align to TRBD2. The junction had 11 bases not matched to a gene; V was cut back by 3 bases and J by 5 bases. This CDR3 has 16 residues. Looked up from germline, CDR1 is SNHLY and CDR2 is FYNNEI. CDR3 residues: CASSDGLAGGGETQYF. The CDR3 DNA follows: TGTGCCAGCAGTGACGGTCTAGCGGGCGGGGGGGAGACCCAGTACTTC.

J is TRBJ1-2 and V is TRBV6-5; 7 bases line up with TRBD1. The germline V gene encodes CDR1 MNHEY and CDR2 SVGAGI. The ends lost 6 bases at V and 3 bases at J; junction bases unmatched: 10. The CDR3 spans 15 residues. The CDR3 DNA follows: TGTGCCAGCAGGGGACAGATGGTGGTGGACTATGGCTACACCTTC. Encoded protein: CASRGQMVVDYGYTF.